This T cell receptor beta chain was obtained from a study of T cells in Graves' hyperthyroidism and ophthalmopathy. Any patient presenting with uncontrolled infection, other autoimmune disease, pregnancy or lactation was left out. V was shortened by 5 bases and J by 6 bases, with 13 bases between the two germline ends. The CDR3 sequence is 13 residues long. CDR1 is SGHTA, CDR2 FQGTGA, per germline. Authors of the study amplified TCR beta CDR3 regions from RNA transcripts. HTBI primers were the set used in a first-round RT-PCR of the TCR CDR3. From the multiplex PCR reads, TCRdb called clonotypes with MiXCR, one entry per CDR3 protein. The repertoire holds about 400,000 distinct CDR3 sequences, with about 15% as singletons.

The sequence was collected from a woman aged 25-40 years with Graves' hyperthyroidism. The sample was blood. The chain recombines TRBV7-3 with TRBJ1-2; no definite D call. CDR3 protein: CASSLSVGHGYTF. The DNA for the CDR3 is TGTGCCAGCAGCCTTTCGGTGGGCCATGGCTACACCTTC.